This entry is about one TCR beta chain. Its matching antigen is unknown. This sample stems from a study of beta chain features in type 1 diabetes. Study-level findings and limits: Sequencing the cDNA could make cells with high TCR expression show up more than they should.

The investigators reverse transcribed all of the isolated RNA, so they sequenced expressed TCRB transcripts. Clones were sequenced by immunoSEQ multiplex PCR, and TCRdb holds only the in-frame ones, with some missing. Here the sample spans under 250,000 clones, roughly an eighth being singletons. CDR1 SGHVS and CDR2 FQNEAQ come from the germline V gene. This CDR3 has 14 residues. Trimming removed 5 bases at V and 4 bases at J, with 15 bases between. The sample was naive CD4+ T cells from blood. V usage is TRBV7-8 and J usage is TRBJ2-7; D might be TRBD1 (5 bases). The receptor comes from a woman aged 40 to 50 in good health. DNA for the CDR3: TGTGCCAGCAGCCAGCGCAGGGTTATTTACGAGCAGTACTTC. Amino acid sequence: CASSQRRVIYEQYF.